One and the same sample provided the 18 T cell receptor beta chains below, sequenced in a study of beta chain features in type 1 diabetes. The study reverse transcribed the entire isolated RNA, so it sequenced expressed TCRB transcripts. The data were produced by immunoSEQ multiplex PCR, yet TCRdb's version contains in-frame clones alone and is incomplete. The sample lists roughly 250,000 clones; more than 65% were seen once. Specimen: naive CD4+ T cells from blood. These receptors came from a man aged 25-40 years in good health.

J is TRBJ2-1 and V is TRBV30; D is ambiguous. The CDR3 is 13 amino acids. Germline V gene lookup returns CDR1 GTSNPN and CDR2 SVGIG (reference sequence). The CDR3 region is CAATVSSYNEQFF. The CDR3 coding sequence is TGTGCTGCGACGGTAAGCTCCTACAATGAGCAGTTCTTC.

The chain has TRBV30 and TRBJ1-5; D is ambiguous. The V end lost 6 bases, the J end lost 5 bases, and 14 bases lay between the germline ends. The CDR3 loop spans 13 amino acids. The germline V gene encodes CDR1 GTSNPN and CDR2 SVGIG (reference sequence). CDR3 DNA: TGTGCCTGCGGCCGGTCTTGGGATCAGCCCCAGCATTTT. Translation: CACGRSWDQPQHF.

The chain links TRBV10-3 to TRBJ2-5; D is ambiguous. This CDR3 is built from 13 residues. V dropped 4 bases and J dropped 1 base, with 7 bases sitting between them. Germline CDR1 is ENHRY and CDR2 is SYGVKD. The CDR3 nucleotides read TGTGCCATCAGTGGTAACAGCCAAGAGACCCAGTACTTC. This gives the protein CAISGNSQETQYF.

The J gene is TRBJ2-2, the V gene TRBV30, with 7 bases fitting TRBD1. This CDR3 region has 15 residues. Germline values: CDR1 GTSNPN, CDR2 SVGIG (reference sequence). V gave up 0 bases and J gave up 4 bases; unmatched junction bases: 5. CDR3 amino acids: CAWSVLRTGTGELFF. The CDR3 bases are TGTGCCTGGAGTGTACTCCGGACAGGCACCGGGGAGCTGTTTTTT.

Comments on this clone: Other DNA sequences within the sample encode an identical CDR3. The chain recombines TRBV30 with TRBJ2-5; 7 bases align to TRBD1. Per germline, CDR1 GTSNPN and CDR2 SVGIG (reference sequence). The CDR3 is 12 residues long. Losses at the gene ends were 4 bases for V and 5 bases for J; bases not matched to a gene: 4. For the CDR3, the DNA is TGTGCCTGGAAACAGGGGAAGGAGACCCAGTACTTC. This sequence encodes CAWKQGKETQYF.

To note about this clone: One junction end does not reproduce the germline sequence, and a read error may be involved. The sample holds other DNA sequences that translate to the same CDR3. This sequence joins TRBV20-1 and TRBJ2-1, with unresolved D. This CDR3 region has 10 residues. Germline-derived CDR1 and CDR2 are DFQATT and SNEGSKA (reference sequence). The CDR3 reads CSARENEQFF. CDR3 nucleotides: TGCAGTGCCAGAGAAAATGAGCAGTTCTTC.

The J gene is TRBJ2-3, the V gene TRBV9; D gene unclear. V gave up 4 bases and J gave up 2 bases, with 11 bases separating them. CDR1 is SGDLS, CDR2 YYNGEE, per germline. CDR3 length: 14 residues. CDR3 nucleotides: TGTGCCAGCAGCTCCGCGTCGCCCACAGATACGCAGTATTTT. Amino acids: CASSSASPTDTQYF.

CDR3 bases: TGTGCCAGCAACTCCGGGACTTCAAAAGAGACCCAGTACTTC. Amino acids: CASNSGTSKETQYF. This chain connects TRBV5-4 to TRBJ2-5; D may be TRBD2 (6 bases). V gave up 6 bases and J gave up 3 bases, with 15 bases separating them. The CDR3 sequence is 14 residues long. Germline CDR1 reads SGHNT; CDR2 reads YYREEE (reference sequence). The whole variable domain, filled in from reference TRBV5-4 and TRBJ2-5, reads ETGVTQSPTHLIKTRGQQVTLRCSSQSGHNTVSWYQQALGQGPQFIFQYYREEENGRGNFPPRFSGLQFPNYSSELNVNALELDDSALYLCASNSGTSKETQYFGPGTRLLVL.

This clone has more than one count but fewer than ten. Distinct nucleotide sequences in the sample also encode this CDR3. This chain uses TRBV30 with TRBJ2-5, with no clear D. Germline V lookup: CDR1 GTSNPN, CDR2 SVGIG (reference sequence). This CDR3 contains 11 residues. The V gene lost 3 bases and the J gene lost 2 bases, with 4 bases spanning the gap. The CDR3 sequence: CAWRAQETQYF. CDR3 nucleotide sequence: TGTGCCTGGAGGGCTCAAGAGACCCAGTACTTC. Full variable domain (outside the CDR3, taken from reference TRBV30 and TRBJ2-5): SQTIHQWPATLVQPVGSPLSLECTVEGTSNPNLYWYRQAAGRGLQLLFYSVGIGQISSEVPQNLSASRPQDRQFILSSKKLLLSDSGFYLCAWRAQETQYFGPGTRLLVL.

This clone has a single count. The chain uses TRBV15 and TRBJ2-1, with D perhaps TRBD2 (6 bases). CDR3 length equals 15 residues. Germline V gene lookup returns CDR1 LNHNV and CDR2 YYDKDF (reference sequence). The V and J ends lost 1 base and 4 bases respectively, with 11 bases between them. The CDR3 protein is CATSRGGSGYNEQFF. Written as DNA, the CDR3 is TGTGCCACCAGCAGAGGTGGTAGCGGTTACAATGAGCAGTTCTTC. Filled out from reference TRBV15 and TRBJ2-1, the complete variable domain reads DAMVIQNPRYQVTQFGKPVTLSCSQTLNHNVMYWYQQKSSQAPKLLFHYYDKDFNNEADTPDNFQSRRPNTSFCFLDIRSPGLGDTAMYLCATSRGGSGYNEQFFGPGTRLTVL.

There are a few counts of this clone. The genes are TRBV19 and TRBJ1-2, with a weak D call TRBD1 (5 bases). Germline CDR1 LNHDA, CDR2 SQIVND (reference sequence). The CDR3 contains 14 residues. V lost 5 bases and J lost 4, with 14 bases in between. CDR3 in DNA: TGTGCCAGTAGTGAAACGACAGTCGGCTATGGCTACACCTTC. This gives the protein CASSETTVGYGYTF.

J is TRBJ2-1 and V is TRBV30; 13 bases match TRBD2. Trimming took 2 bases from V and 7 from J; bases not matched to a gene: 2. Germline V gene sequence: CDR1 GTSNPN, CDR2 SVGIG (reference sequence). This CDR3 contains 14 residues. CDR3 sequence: CAWSQGLAGNEQFF. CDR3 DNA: TGTGCCTGGAGTCAGGGACTAGCGGGAAATGAGCAGTTCTTC.

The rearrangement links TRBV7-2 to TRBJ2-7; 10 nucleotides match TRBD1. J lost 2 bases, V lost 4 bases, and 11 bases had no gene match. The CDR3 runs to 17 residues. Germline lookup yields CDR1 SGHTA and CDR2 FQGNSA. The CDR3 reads CASSSRQGAANPYEQYF. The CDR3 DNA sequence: TGTGCCAGCAGCTCCCGACAGGGGGCAGCGAATCCCTACGAGCAGTACTTC.

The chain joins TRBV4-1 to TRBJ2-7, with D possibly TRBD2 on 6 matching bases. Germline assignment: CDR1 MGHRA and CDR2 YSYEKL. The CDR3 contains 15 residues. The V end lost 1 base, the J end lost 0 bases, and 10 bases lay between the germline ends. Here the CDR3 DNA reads TGCGCCAGCAGCCAAGGTGACGGGAGCTCCTACGAGCAGTACTTC. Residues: CASSQGDGSSYEQYF.

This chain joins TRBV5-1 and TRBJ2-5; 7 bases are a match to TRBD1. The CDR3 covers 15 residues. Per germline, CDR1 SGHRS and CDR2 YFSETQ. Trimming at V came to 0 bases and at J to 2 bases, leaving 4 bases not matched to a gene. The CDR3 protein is CASSLVTGRQETQYF. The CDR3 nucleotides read TGCGCCAGCAGCTTGGTGACAGGGCGACAAGAGACCCAGTACTTC.

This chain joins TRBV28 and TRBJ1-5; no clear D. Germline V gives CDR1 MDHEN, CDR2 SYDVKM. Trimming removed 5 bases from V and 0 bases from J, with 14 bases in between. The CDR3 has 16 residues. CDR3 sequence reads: CASSSYRGYSNQPQHF. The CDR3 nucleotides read TGTGCCAGCAGTAGTTACCGGGGTTATAGCAATCAGCCCCAGCATTTT.

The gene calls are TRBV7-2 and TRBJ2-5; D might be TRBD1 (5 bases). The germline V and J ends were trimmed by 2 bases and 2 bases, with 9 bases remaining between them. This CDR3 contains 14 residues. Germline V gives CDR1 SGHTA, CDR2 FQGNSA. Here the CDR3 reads CASSLSGRQETQYF. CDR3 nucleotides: TGTGCCAGCAGCTTATCAGGGCGGCAAGAGACCCAGTACTTC.

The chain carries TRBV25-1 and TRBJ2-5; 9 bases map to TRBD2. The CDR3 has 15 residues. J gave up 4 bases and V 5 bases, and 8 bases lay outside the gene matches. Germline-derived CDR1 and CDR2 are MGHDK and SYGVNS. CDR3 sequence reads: CASSQSGLAAETQYF. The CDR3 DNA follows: TGTGCCAGCAGTCAGTCGGGACTAGCCGCAGAGACCCAGTACTTC.